This TCR beta chain was captured in a study of shared clonotypes between healthy human individuals (dated by TCRdb to the early 2020s). Regarding the complete study: The cohort comprised a couple of women and a few men aged 18 to 49 years. Each donor's leukapheresis produced roughly between roughly 0.85 and 10 billion PBMCs. Blood TCR repertoires of a handful of healthy adults were deeply sequenced to estimate repertoire size and the extent of clonotype sharing between individuals. For each donor, CD4 naive and CD4 memory were each run on three plates, CD8 naive on two plates, and CD8 memory on one plate. Libraries were prepared and TCR repertoires were sequenced by different laboratories using diverse techniques, in order to increase sequencing depth and limit assay-specific biases.

The research as a whole found: Incomplete sequencing was indicated by rarefaction of sorted-subset datasets, despite the large sequencing depth. Sampling was limited to blood, and TCR repertoires in tissue likely differ from TCR repertoires in blood. Naive subsets generally had larger estimated clonotype richness than memory subsets did. Based on pairwise subsampling, the degree of clonotype sharing among donors was expected to be affected by sequencing depth. Across several donors, around 5% of naive CD4, more than 3% of naive CD8, about 2% of memory CD4, and approximately 0.42% of memory CD8 clonotypes were shared. Compared with non-shared clonotypes, clonotypes shared by all four sorted-subset donors had higher generation probabilities. The genetic and exposure-history diversity represented was limited by the small number of donors.

Using the deep immunoSEQ assay, multiplex PCR amplified TCR CDR3 regions from genomic DNA. For each cell subset, the extracted genomic DNA was distributed evenly across all wells of several immunoSEQ 96-well plates, and each plate served as one replicate. For sorted subsets, approximately 190 ng genomic DNA, equal to some 28,000 T cell genomes, was loaded into each replicate PCR. Purified libraries were measured with a Qubit 3.0 fluorometer, size-checked on a Bioanalyzer 2100, and measured again with the KAPA Library Quantification kit. Each immunoSEQ 96-well plate was sequenced on its own single-read 150-cycle Illumina NextSeq 550 flow cell. In the paper's pipeline: Because the immunoSEQ output included only junctional sequences and no quality scores, the filtering could not be the same as the filtering used for full-length reads. Sequences were annotated with PyIR, a Python wrapper for IgBLAST v1.9, and V/J genes and CDR3 were assigned using IMGT germline references. Reads with weak V/J assignments (E-value above 1e-6), missing CDR3, stop codons, out-of-frame junctions, or ambiguous translated residues were removed. A V3J clonotype was defined by an identical inferred V gene, J gene, and CDR3 amino acid sequence. The percentage overlap between two repertoires was calculated by dividing the number of shared unique clonotypes by the size of the smaller repertoire. Richness of each repertoire was evaluated using RTK rarefaction, the Chao1 estimator, and Recon v2.1 estimates of unobserved clonotypes. Generation probabilities were computed with OLGA for all TCRbeta clonotypes obtained by the gDNA method from a handful of donors. The table comes from immuneACCESS by way of TCRdb, which keeps in-frame sequences with V and J called. Part of the clones is missing from these tables; in studies checked, under half for an unresolved V gene and the rest for unknown reasons. From that table come the V and J calls and clone size; the DNA was used to work out D and trimming. The sample profile shows 650,000 to 700,000 clones; roughly 88% of them were found once. Less than 40% of the sample goes to the ten largest clones.

As regards this clone: The antigen this receptor binds is unknown. Qualities for individual bases were not recorded, and no much larger clone is one base off.

The donors were healthy, HIV-negative adults who had no recently reported acute infections or vaccinations. Every donor was a Caucasian adult living in Nashville, Tennessee, USA. CD8 memory samples were composed of magnetically selected CD45RO+ cells combined with CCR7-negative CD45RA+ effector memory (TemRA) cells. Blood was obtained by leukapheresis, after which PBMCs were separated by Ficoll-Histopaque density gradient centrifugation and cryopreserved in liquid nitrogen vapor phase. Analytical flow cytometry was used to check the purity and quantity of every magnetically sorted T cell population. Genomic DNA was isolated from every sorted fraction and measured by UV absorbance on a Nanodrop 2000c. CDR1 MDHEN and CDR2 SYDVKM are derived from the germline V gene. The cysteine opens and the phenylalanine closes a CDR3 of 18 amino acids. Just CDR3 DNA is preserved here, 54 bases in frame from base 1. Trimming leaves V shorter by 5 bases and J shorter by 1 base, with the junction holding 9 bases beyond the gene matches.

The sequence was obtained from a man aged 18 to 35 in good health. Some clones in this sample may be carry-over from other donors' samples. Sequencing was carried out using memory CD8+ T cells from PBMCs. This specimen's cell subset or site label, per the study, means: CD45RO+ cells pooled with CCR7-negative TemRA cells. The chain joins TRBV28 to TRBJ2-6, with TRBD1 identical over 9 junction bases. Read as DNA, the sequence is TGTGCCAGCAGTCACCACCGGGACAGGGCTTCTGGGGCCAACGTCCTGACTTTC. Translated, it gives CASSHHRDRASGANVLTF.